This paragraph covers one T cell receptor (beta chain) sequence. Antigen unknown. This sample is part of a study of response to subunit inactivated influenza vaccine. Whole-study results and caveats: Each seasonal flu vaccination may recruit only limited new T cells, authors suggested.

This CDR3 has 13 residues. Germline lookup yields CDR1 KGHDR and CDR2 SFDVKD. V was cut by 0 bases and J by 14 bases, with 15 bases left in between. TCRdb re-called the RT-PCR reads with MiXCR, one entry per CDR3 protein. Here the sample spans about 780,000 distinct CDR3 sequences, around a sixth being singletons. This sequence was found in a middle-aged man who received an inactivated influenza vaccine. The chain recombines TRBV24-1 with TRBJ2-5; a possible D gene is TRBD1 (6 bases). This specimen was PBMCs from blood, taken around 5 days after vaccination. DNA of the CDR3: TGTGCCACCAGTGATTTGCCTCAGGGGCCTCAATACTTC. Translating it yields CATSDLPQGPQYF.